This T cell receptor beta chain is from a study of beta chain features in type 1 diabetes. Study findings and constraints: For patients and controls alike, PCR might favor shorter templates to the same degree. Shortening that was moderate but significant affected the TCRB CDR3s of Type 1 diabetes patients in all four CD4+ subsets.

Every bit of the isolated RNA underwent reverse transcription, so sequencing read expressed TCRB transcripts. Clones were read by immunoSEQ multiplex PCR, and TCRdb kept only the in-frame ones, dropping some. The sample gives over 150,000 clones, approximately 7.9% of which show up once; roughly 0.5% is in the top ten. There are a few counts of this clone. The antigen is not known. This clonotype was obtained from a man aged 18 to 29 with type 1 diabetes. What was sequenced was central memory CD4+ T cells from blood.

CDR3 in DNA: TGTGCCAGTAAGAGGAGCGAGATCGGGGAGCTGTTTTTT. This translates into CASKRSEIGELFF. The genes are TRBV19 and TRBJ2-2; D gene ambiguous. The germline gives CDR1 LNHDA, CDR2 SQIVND (reference sequence). This CDR3 region has 13 residues. V was trimmed by 7 bases and J by 7 bases, leaving 13 bases between them.